Each of the 30 T cell receptor beta chains below was sequenced from the same sample in a study of blood T cell repertoires in COVID-19. Profiling relied on immunoSEQ multiplex PCR, and the TCRdb table lists in-frame clones only, not all of them. The repertoire holds roughly 380,000 clones, with about 90% as singletons. Material: PBMCs or T cells enriched from blood (not recorded which). These TCRs come from a man younger than 45 who had recovered from COVID-19.

For the CDR3, the DNA is TGTGCCATCAGTGATCGGGCGGGCCGCAGGCATTTT. Amino acids: CAISDRAGRRHF. The chain joins TRBV10-3 to TRBJ1-5; no reliable D call. The V end was cut by 3 bases, the J end by 15 bases, with 15 bases between. The CDR3 consists of 12 residues. Germline loops: CDR1 ENHRY, CDR2 SYGVKD.

The V and J genes are TRBV7-2 and TRBJ1-5, with unresolved D. Trimming shortened V by 4 bases and J by 2 bases, and 6 bases separated the two germline ends. The CDR3 totals 13 residues. The germline gives CDR1 SGHTA, CDR2 FQGNSA. This CDR3 is CASSSVGNQPQHF. The CDR3 DNA reads TGTGCCAGCAGCTCCGTTGGCAATCAGCCCCAGCATTTT.

The chain carries TRBV3-1 (or the pseudogene TRBV3-2) and TRBJ1-1; possible D gene TRBD1, 5 bases. V was shortened by 2 bases and J by 11 bases, with 12 bases between the two germline ends. This CDR3 is 12 amino acids long. Germline assignment: CDR1 LGHDT and CDR2 YNNKEL (reference sequence). The CDR3 region is CASSQSGGYAFF. For the CDR3, the DNA is TGTGCCAGCAGCCAATCCGGGGGATACGCTTTCTTT.

J is TRBJ1-2 and V is TRBV4-3; D might be TRBD1 (5 bases). Trimming shortened V by 0 bases and J by 7 bases, and 15 bases separated the two germline ends. This CDR3 contains 15 residues. The germline V gene has CDR1 LGHNA and CDR2 YSLEER. CDR3: CASSQERSVGGGYTF. The CDR3 DNA sequence: TGCGCCAGCAGCCAAGAGAGAAGCGTCGGGGGTGGCTACACCTTC.

In its sample, this clone was seen once. The genes are TRBV19 and TRBJ1-2; possible D gene TRBD1, 6 bases. CDR1 is LNHDA and CDR2 is SQIVND in the germline V gene (reference sequence). V was clipped by 8 bases and J by 4 bases, with 11 bases between them. The CDR3 length is 12 residues. The DNA of the CDR3 is TGTGCCAGTGCTCACAGGGCCTATGGCTACACCTTC. This encodes CASAHRAYGYTF.

The CDR3 here is CAWDTTNEKLFF. The DNA for the CDR3 is TGTGCCTGGGACACAACTAATGAAAAACTGTTTTTT. This rearrangement joins TRBV30 to TRBJ1-4; D remains ambiguous. Trimming shortened V by 5 bases and J by 0 bases, and 4 bases separated the two germline ends. Per germline, CDR1 GTSNPN and CDR2 SVGIG (reference sequence). The CDR3 consists of 12 residues.

This clone has just one count. J is TRBJ2-3 and V is TRBV29-1; TRBD2 matches 9 bases. There are 17 residues in the CDR3. V lost 0 bases to trimming and J lost 3 bases; unmatched junction nucleotides: 10. Germline assignment: CDR1 SQVTM and CDR2 ANQGSEA. CDR3 protein: CSVEDPGRRGGTDTQYF. The CDR3, as DNA: TGCAGCGTTGAAGATCCGGGGCGGCGGGGGGGAACAGATACGCAGTATTTT.

This chain joins TRBV6-5 and TRBJ1-3; 7 positions agree with TRBD1. CDR1 MNHEY and CDR2 SVGAGI come from the germline V gene. This CDR3 is built from 15 residues. V lost 6 bases to trimming and J lost 0 bases; unmatched junction nucleotides: 5. The CDR3 region has the DNA TGTGCCAGCAGGCTAACAGGGGCCTCTGGAAACACCATATATTTT. It encodes CASRLTGASGNTIYF.

The rearrangement uses TRBV19 and TRBJ1-2, with D possibly matching TRBD1 (5 bases). The CDR3 extends over 16 amino acids. Trimming stripped 1 base from V and 0 bases from J, with 12 bases between. Germline assignment: CDR1 LNHDA and CDR2 SQIVND (reference sequence). The chain's CDR3 is CASSIVGLGTNYGYTF. As DNA, the CDR3 is TGTGCCAGTAGTATAGTGGGACTGGGAACTAACTATGGCTACACCTTC.

This clone was found many times. The V gene is TRBV27, the J gene TRBJ2-1; D ambiguous. The V gene's germline CDR1 is MNHEY and CDR2 SMNVEV (reference sequence). Trimming cost V 5 bases and J 9 bases, with 14 bases left between them. This CDR3 contains 13 residues. Written as DNA, the CDR3 is TGTGCCAGCAGTGTTCGCCAGGCCGGTGAGCAGTTCTTC. Translated: CASSVRQAGEQFF.

This chain connects TRBV15 to TRBJ1-1, with 12 bases matching TRBD1. With V trimmed by 0 bases and J by 1 base, 15 bases remained unmatched. Germline CDR1 reads LNHNV; CDR2 reads YYDKDF (reference sequence). The CDR3 runs to 21 residues. The CDR3 sequence: CATSRDPPTSGQGAWNTEAFF. The CDR3 DNA follows: TGTGCCACCAGCAGAGATCCGCCAACCTCGGGACAGGGGGCATGGAACACTGAAGCTTTCTTT.

The gene calls are TRBV7-2 and TRBJ2-7; 9 positions match TRBD2. Germline-derived CDR1 and CDR2 are SGHTA and FQGNSA. The CDR3 runs 14 residues. Unmatched junction bases numbered 2, after V lost 3 bases and J lost 2 bases. The CDR3 loop reads CASSFSGGTYEQYF. CDR3 nucleotides: TGTGCCAGCAGCTTTAGCGGGGGTACCTACGAGCAGTACTTC.

V is TRBV27 and J is TRBJ1-5; TRBD1 is a possible D gene (5 bases). The V gene lost 6 bases and the J gene lost 7 bases, with 13 bases spanning the gap. The CDR3 covers 13 residues. Germline lookup yields CDR1 MNHEY and CDR2 SMNVEV (reference sequence). Written as DNA, the CDR3 is TGTGCCAGCAGGGAGGGGCTCGGGCAGCCCCAGCATTTT. Its translation is CASREGLGQPQHF.

The rearrangement uses TRBV27 and TRBJ1-5, with TRBD1 as a possible D gene (5 bases). CDR3 length equals 19 residues. V was shortened by 5 bases and J by 1 base, with 24 bases between the two germline ends. CDR1 is MNHEY and CDR2 is SMNVEV in the germline V gene (reference sequence). The CDR3, as DNA: TGTGCCAGCAGTCGCCGCCGGGACTCAACGAACGACAGCAATCAGCCCCAGCATTTT. This sequence encodes CASSRRRDSTNDSNQPQHF.

This CDR3 is CSVAGDRESGNTIYF. CDR3 DNA: TGCAGCGTAGCTGGGGACAGGGAATCTGGAAACACCATATATTTT. V and J are TRBV29-1 and TRBJ1-3; 9 bases fit TRBD1. This CDR3 contains 15 residues. Germline loops: CDR1 SQVTM, CDR2 ANQGSEA. The junction had 7 bases not matched to a gene; V was cut back by 6 bases and J by 1 base.

The chain joins TRBV6-5 to TRBJ2-3, with 12 nucleotides matching TRBD1. The CDR3 contains 15 residues. Per germline, CDR1 MNHEY and CDR2 SVGAGI. J gave up 4 bases and V 10 bases, and 9 bases lay outside the gene matches. The CDR3 reads CATKKGQGAADTQYF. The CDR3 DNA follows: TGTGCCACCAAAAAGGGACAGGGGGCCGCAGATACGCAGTATTTT.

This clone showed up just once. The same CDR3 is also encoded by other DNA sequences in this sample. The rearrangement uses TRBV19 and TRBJ1-1; 7 bases agree with TRBD1. The length of the CDR3 is 13 residues. The V gene end was trimmed by 4 bases and the J gene end by 1 base; junction bases not matched to a gene: 0. Germline V gives CDR1 LNHDA, CDR2 SQIVND (reference sequence). In nucleotides, the CDR3 is TGTGCCAGTAGTAGGGACAGGAACACTGAAGCTTTCTTT. Translation: CASSRDRNTEAFF. The full variable domain, with the rest looked up from reference TRBV19 and TRBJ1-1, is DGGITQSPKYLFRKEGQNVTLSCEQNLNHDAMYWYRQDPGQGLRLIYYSQIVNDFQKGDIAEGYSVSREKKESFPLTVTSAQKNPTAFYLCASSRDRNTEAFFGQGTRLTVV.

The V gene is TRBV10-3, the J gene TRBJ1-3; tentatively, D is TRBD1 (6 bases). V dropped 4 bases and J dropped 0 bases, with 7 bases sitting between them. The CDR3 runs 14 residues. The germline V gene encodes CDR1 ENHRY and CDR2 SYGVKD. The CDR3 coding sequence is TGTGCCATCAGTGGACAGGACTCTGGAAACACCATATATTTT. Its protein is CAISGQDSGNTIYF.

This chain links TRBV6-1 with TRBJ1-3, with D uncertain. Per germline, CDR1 MNHNS and CDR2 SASEGT. V shed 0 bases and J shed 8 bases, with 14 bases lying between them. The CDR3 loop spans 15 amino acids. The CDR3 nucleotides read TGTGCCAGCAGTGAAGCAGACGGGAAACTAGACACCATATATTTT. As protein: CASSEADGKLDTIYF.

This chain uses TRBV5-4 with TRBJ1-1, with a tentative D call TRBD1 (5 bases). The V end lost 4 bases, the J end lost 3 bases, and 22 bases lay between the germline ends. The CDR3 sequence is 17 residues long. Germline V gene sequence: CDR1 SGHNT, CDR2 YYREEE (reference sequence). Here the CDR3 DNA reads TGTGCCAGCAGCCGGGGGATCCAGGGCCCTTTTGACACTGAAGCTTTCTTT. It specifies CASSRGIQGPFDTEAFF.

The gene calls are TRBV5-1 and TRBJ2-3; a possible D gene is TRBD1 (5 bases). Trimming removed 2 bases from V and 2 bases from J, with 9 bases in between. CDR1 and CDR2 from the germline V gene are SGHRS and YFSETQ. The CDR3 is made up of 14 amino acids. CDR3 loop: CASSFYRLTDTQYF. The DNA of the CDR3 is TGCGCCAGCAGCTTCTACAGGCTCACAGATACGCAGTATTTT.

This clone has only a few counts. The chain is built from TRBV2 and TRBJ1-1; D is possibly TRBD1 (5 bases). Trimming took 7 bases from V and 4 from J, leaving 13 bases between them. CDR3 size: 13 residues. Germline V gene sequence: CDR1 SNHLY, CDR2 FYNNEI. In DNA, the CDR3 is TGTGCCAGCAAGGGGTCGAGGAGCACTGAAGCTTTCTTT. It translates to CASKGSRSTEAFF.

The rearrangement uses TRBV10-3 and TRBJ2-7; TRBD2 matches 7 bases. This CDR3 is 14 amino acids long. Germline loops: CDR1 ENHRY, CDR2 SYGVKD. V trimming: 8 bases; J trimming: 5 bases; junction bases outside the gene matches: 12. CDR3 DNA sequence: TGTGCCATCGACTCGGGAGGATCTCTCCACGAGCAGTACTTC. Its protein is CAIDSGGSLHEQYF.

V usage is TRBV9 and J usage is TRBJ1-1; D might be TRBD1 (5 bases). There are 14 residues in the CDR3. Germline V gene sequence: CDR1 SGDLS, CDR2 YYNGEE. Trimming shortened V by 2 bases and J by 6 bases, and 14 bases separated the two germline ends. The CDR3 spells CASSVRQSASEAFF. As DNA, the CDR3 is TGTGCCAGCAGCGTCCGACAGTCAGCATCTGAAGCTTTCTTT.

This sequence joins TRBV5-1 and TRBJ2-3; 11 bases are shared with TRBD2. With 4 bases clipped from V and 0 bases from J, the junction kept 10 bases outside the gene matches. Germline CDR1 SGHRS, CDR2 YFSETQ. This CDR3 has 18 amino acids. CDR3 DNA sequence: TGCGCCAGCAGCCCGGGGACTAGCGGAGCAGCTAGCACAGATACGCAGTATTTT. It is translated as CASSPGTSGAASTDTQYF.

The chain employs TRBV6-5 and TRBJ1-4, with 7 positions matching TRBD1. This CDR3 region has 14 residues. Germline CDR1 and CDR2: MNHEY and SVGAGI. Trimming cost V 4 bases and J 10 bases; bases outside gene matches: 9. DNA of the CDR3: TGTGCCAGCAGTTCCAGGACAGGAAGGGTAAAACTGTTTTTT. It yields the protein CASSSRTGRVKLFF.

The genes are TRBV5-6 and TRBJ2-7; TRBD1 matches at 12 bases. This CDR3 region has 17 residues. In germline, CDR1 is SGHDT, CDR2 YYEEEE. After removal of 2 bases from V and 2 bases from J, the junction contained 8 bases not matched to a gene. The CDR3 coding sequence is TGTGCCAGCAGCTTCCGGGACAGGGGGCATCGGACCTACGAGCAGTACTTC. This gives the protein CASSFRDRGHRTYEQYF.

The rearrangement uses TRBV19 and TRBJ2-7, with D maybe TRBD1 (6 bases). The CDR3 is 14 residues long. CDR1 LNHDA and CDR2 SQIVND come from the germline V gene (reference sequence). Trimming took 2 bases from V and 3 from J, leaving 11 bases between them. The CDR3 spells CASSILEGDYEQYF. Here the CDR3 DNA reads TGTGCCAGTAGTATACTTGAGGGGGACTACGAGCAGTACTTC.

This sequence joins TRBV30 and TRBJ2-2; a weak D match, TRBD2 (5 bases). The CDR3 is 14 amino acids. Germline lookup yields CDR1 GTSNPN and CDR2 SVGIG (reference sequence). V gave up 0 bases and J gave up 5 bases, with 10 bases separating them. CDR3 nucleotide sequence: TGTGCCTGGAGTGTCGGACTCTGGACCGGGGAGCTGTTTTTT. The encoded protein is CAWSVGLWTGELFF. Looking up the rest from reference TRBV30 and TRBJ2-2 gives the full variable domain: SQTIHQWPATLVQPVGSPLSLECTVEGTSNPNLYWYRQAAGRGLQLLFYSVGIGQISSEVPQNLSASRPQDRQFILSSKKLLLSDSGFYLCAWSVGLWTGELFFGEGSRLTVL.

The V and J genes are TRBV9 and TRBJ2-7; possible D gene TRBD1, 6 bases. From germline, CDR1 is SGDLS and CDR2 YYNGEE. Trimming pared 4 bases from V and 0 bases from J, leaving 11 bases between. This CDR3 comprises 14 residues. The CDR3 nucleotides read TGTGCCAGCAGCTTAGGGGGAGCCTCCTACGAGCAGTACTTC. It specifies CASSLGGASYEQYF.